Listed here are 6 T cell receptor beta chains from one sample, sequenced in a study of T-cell memory formation after mild COVID-19. TCRdb re-called the 5' RACE reads through MiXCR, storing one row per CDR3 protein. The sample includes about 270,000 distinct CDR3 sequences, around 17% of them seen just once. Sequenced sample: PBMCs or a T cell subset sorted from them (not recorded which). Every receptor here comes from a man younger than 35 who had mild COVID-19 (a few samples of this study predate the infection). Cell type and time point are not known.

This clonotype was found a few times. The chain is built from TRBV5-1 and TRBJ2-7; the D gene is possibly TRBD1 (6 bases). Deletions cut 3 bases from V and 3 bases from J, with 13 bases between. Germline loops: CDR1 SGHRS, CDR2 YFSETQ. The CDR3 contains 14 residues. The CDR3 reads CASSCAGQRYEQYV. Here the CDR3 DNA reads TGCGCCAGCAGCTGCGCCGGACAGCGCTACGAGCAGTACGTC.

The chain couples TRBV5-1 to TRBJ2-3, with D possibly being TRBD2 (7 bases). Germline V gene lookup returns CDR1 SGHRS and CDR2 YFSETQ. The CDR3 has 17 amino acids. V was pared by 7 bases and J by 4 bases, with 25 bases between. The DNA of the CDR3 is TGCGCCAGCCGGGCGGAGGGGGGGCCCAGAAGCGCAGATACGCAGTATTTT. This gives the protein CASRAEGGPRSADTQYF.

The rearrangement links TRBV5-1 to TRBJ2-5, with a weak D call TRBD2 (6 bases). Per germline, CDR1 SGHRS and CDR2 YFSETQ. CDR3 size: 13 residues. Trimming shortened V by 4 bases and J by 6 bases, and 13 bases separated the two germline ends. The CDR3 spells CASSATEGKTQYF. The CDR3 DNA is TGCGCCAGCAGCGCCACGGAGGGGAAGACCCAGTACTTC.

The V and J genes are TRBV5-1 and TRBJ2-7; TRBD1 agrees at 7 bases. Germline V gene data show CDR1 as SGHRS and CDR2 as YFSETQ. This CDR3 region has 16 residues. V lost 4 bases, J lost 7 bases, and 17 bases stayed unmatched. CDR3 coding DNA: TGCGCCAGCAGCCCTTTCACCGGGACAGTGTCTGGGGAGCAGTACTTC. Its protein is CASSPFTGTVSGEQYF.

This clonotype was counted between two and nine times. In DNA form, the CDR3 reads TGTGCCAGCAGCTTCGGGCCCAGGAGACAGCCCCAGCATTTT. Its protein product is CASSFGPRRQPQHF. This chain uses TRBV7-8 with TRBJ1-5; D not certain. The germline V and J ends were trimmed by 3 bases and 7 bases, with 13 bases remaining between them. The V gene's germline CDR1 is SGHVS and CDR2 FQNEAQ. The CDR3 extends over 14 amino acids.

This clonotype has at least ten counts. Compared with germline, one end of the junction differs, possibly owing to a read error. The rearrangement links TRBV7-7 to TRBJ2-5, with 9 nucleotides matching TRBD2. The length of the CDR3 is 15 residues. Looked up from germline, CDR1 is SSHAT and CDR2 is FNYEAQ (reference sequence). The CDR3 is CASSLGGGGAETQYF. The CDR3 DNA reads TGTGCTAGCAGCTTAGGCGGCGGGGGGGCCGAGACCCAGTACTTC.